This TCR beta chain was found in a study of technical replicates of blood from several donors. The method was immunoSEQ multiplex PCR; TCRdb's version includes in-frame clones alone and lacks a portion of them. This sample has tens of thousands of clones; around 84% occur once, and the top ten carry approximately 4.9%. V gave up 6 bases and J gave up 2 bases, with 14 bases separating them. The CDR3 length is 13 residues. Germline V gene sequence: CDR1 SQVTM, CDR2 ANQGSEA. The chain carries TRBV29-1 and TRBJ2-7; the D gene is possibly TRBD1 (6 bases). This clonotype originated in a human donor in good health. Some clones in this sample may be carry-over from other donors' samples. The sequencing input was PBMCs. Here the CDR3 reads CSVASRGPYEQYF. CDR3 in DNA: TGCAGCGTGGCCAGCAGGGGCCCCTACGAGCAGTACTTC.